This passage covers 13 T cell receptor beta chains from one sample sequenced in a study of T cell responses to AZD1222 COVID-19 vaccine. Sequencing was performed with immunoSEQ multiplex PCR; in TCRdb, only in-frame clones are kept and a portion is missing. Altogether 140,000 to 150,000 clones are present, around nine tenths being singletons, with the ten largest covering less than 5.5%. The specimen comprised peripheral blood, sampled on day 0 of AZD1222 vaccination. The receptors stem from an adult in good health.

The chain employs TRBV5-1 and TRBJ2-2; D might be TRBD1 (6 bases). V lost 0 bases, J lost 6 bases, and 12 bases lay in between. CDR1 is SGHRS, CDR2 YFSETQ, per germline. CDR3 length equals 15 residues. The CDR3 reads CASSLETGDPGELFF. The CDR3 DNA is TGCGCCAGCAGCTTGGAGACAGGAGACCCCGGGGAGCTGTTTTTT.

This clone was found once. The rearrangement joins TRBV21-1 to TRBJ2-7. TRBV21-1 is a documented pseudogene. CDR3 size: 15 residues. The CDR3 here is CASSNCRGLNHEQYF. The DNA of the CDR3 is TGTGCCAGCAGCAATTGCCGGGGCCTCAACCACGAGCAGTACTTC.

V gene TRBV7-2 combines with J gene TRBJ2-3; TRBD2 agrees at 8 bases. Looked up from germline, CDR1 is SGHTA and CDR2 is FQGNSA. This CDR3 contains 16 residues. V trimming: 2 bases; J trimming: 2 bases; junction bases outside the gene matches: 6. CDR3 DNA sequence: TGTGCCAGCAGCTTAAACCGGGGGGGGCCCACAGATACGCAGTATTTT. Protein: CASSLNRGGPTDTQYF.

This chain connects TRBV5-5 to TRBJ1-6, with D tentatively TRBD1 (5 bases). Germline V gene sequence: CDR1 SGHKS, CDR2 YYEKEE (reference sequence). Trimming removed 3 bases at V and 5 bases at J, with 9 bases between. CDR3 length: 14 residues. CDR3 residues: CASSSGLHNSPLHF. The CDR3 DNA follows: TGTGCCAGCAGCTCGGGACTTCATAATTCACCCCTCCACTTT.

V and J are TRBV4-2 and TRBJ2-1; D unresolved. Germline V gene data show CDR1 as LGHNA and CDR2 as YNFKEQ. The CDR3 has 13 residues. The ends were cut back, 0 bases at V and 6 bases at J, with 6 bases in the middle. Here the CDR3 reads CASSQDGRNEQFF. The DNA for the CDR3 is TGTGCCAGCAGCCAAGACGGCCGCAATGAGCAGTTCTTC.

V gene TRBV12-3 or TRBV12-4 combines with J gene TRBJ1-1; D remains unclear. Trimming left V 6 bases short and J 8 bases short, with 13 bases between. The CDR3 has 12 residues. The CDR3 DNA follows: TGTGCCAGCAGGCTTGGGCAAATCGAAGCTTTCTTT. Protein: CASRLGQIEAFF.

This clone occurred once. The CDR3 region has the DNA TGTGCCAGCTCAAAGGGACCTCTGTCGGAGACCCAGTACTTC. It translates to CASSKGPLSETQYF. The rearrangement uses TRBV21-1 and TRBJ2-5. TRBV21-1 is recorded as a pseudogene. The CDR3 spans 14 residues.

The rearrangement uses TRBV6-5 and TRBJ2-3; D remains unclear. Trimming took off 6 bases at V and 9 bases at J, with 13 bases between the two ends. The CDR3 sequence is 12 residues long. Germline lookup yields CDR1 MNHEY and CDR2 SVGAGI. CDR3 DNA sequence: TGTGCCAGCAGGAGGAGACGAGGCACGCAGTATTTT. It specifies CASRRRRGTQYF.

This clone occurred a few times. The chain combines TRBV2 with TRBJ2-7; maybe TRBD1 (6 bases). Germline CDR1 reads SNHLY; CDR2 reads FYNNEI. The CDR3 extends over 15 amino acids. V dropped 5 bases and J dropped 7 bases, with 21 bases sitting between them. CDR3 amino acids: CASSSQGMGPEEQYF. The CDR3 DNA follows: TGTGCCAGCAGTTCACAGGGTATGGGTCCGGAAGAGCAGTACTTC. The full variable domain, rest sourced from reference TRBV2 and TRBJ2-7, is EPEVTQTPSHQVTQMGQEVILRCVPISNHLYFYWYRQILGQKVEFLVSFYNNEISEKSEIFDDQFSVERPDGSNFTLKIRSTKLEDSAMYFCASSSQGMGPEEQYFGPGTRLTVT.

The gene calls are TRBV7-2 and TRBJ1-4; D remains ambiguous. The CDR3 is made up of 14 amino acids. Germline V gene data show CDR1 as SGHTA and CDR2 as FQGNSA. V was shortened by 5 bases and J by 8 bases, with 15 bases between the two germline ends. The CDR3 here is CASSPSANREKLFF. The CDR3 coding sequence is TGTGCCAGCAGCCCCTCGGCTAACCGGGAAAAACTGTTTTTT.

The J gene is TRBJ1-1, the V gene TRBV7-2; no clear D gene. V was cut by 5 bases and J by 8 bases, with 18 bases left in between. CDR3 size: 14 residues. In germline, CDR1 is SGHTA, CDR2 FQGNSA. The DNA for the CDR3 is TGTGCCAGCAGCCACGCGGGTGGTAGCGTGGAAGCTTTCTTT. This codes for CASSHAGGSVEAFF.

The CDR3 is CASSVDSGDRFFEKLFF. CDR3 nucleotide sequence: TGTGCCAGCAGCGTCGACTCAGGAGACAGGTTTTTTGAAAAACTGTTTTTT. This chain connects TRBV9 to TRBJ1-4, with a weak D call TRBD1 (6 bases). This CDR3 is 17 amino acids long. Germline V gene data show CDR1 as SGDLS and CDR2 as YYNGEE. V lost 2 bases, J lost 7 bases, and 21 bases lay in between.

A few counts support this clone. The chain is built from TRBV7-2 and TRBJ1-2; no firm D call. CDR1 is SGHTA, CDR2 FQGNSA, per germline. The CDR3 sequence is 13 residues long. Trimming removed 1 base at V and 1 base at J, with 4 bases between. CDR3 sequence reads: CASSLDNNYGYTF. Here the CDR3 DNA reads TGTGCCAGCAGCTTAGACAATAACTATGGCTACACCTTC.